A selection of T cell receptor beta chains follows, all from one sample in a study of blood T cell repertoires in COVID-19. The protocol was immunoSEQ multiplex PCR, while the TCRdb copy is restricted to in-frame clones and leaves out a portion. The sample contains under 60,000 clones, 65% to 80% of which appear only once. The specimen sequenced was peripheral blood. These receptors were collected from a man aged 65 to 79 with acute or convalescent COVID-19. CDR3s include the opening cysteine and the closing phenylalanine or tryptophan. The D gene is left open where the match is weak. Some rows mark clone size as missing; the rest say once, few, many or name a class of expanded clone.

TRBD1	TRBJ1-1	NA	TRBV23-1	CASSQWGQVHMNTEAFF	TGCGCCAGCAGTCAATGGGGACAGGTACACATGAACACTGAAGCTTTCTTT
NA	TRBJ2-1	NA	TRBV5-6	CASSLTGTLEEQFF	TGTGCCAGCAGCTTAACAGGGACCCTAGAAGAGCAGTTCTTC
TRBD1	TRBJ2-5	NA	TRBV30	CAWDTQGAQETQYF	TGTGCCTGGGACACTCAGGGGGCTCAAGAGACCCAGTACTTC
TRBD2	TRBJ2-3	NA	TRBV9	CASSVGSGGATDTQYF	TGTGCCAGCAGCGTCGGTAGCGGGGGGGCTACAGATACGCAGTATTTT
TRBD1	TRBJ1-2	NA	TRBV5-6	CASSWDRGNGYTF	TGTGCCAGCAGCTGGGACAGGGGAAATGGCTACACCTTC
TRBD2	TRBJ2-5	few	TRBV27	CASSLTPLAGGPTRETQYF	TGTGCCAGCAGCCTTACCCCCCTAGCGGGGGGGCCAACGAGAGAGACCCAGTACTTC
NA	TRBJ2-7	NA	TRBV7-9	CASSPRMGASDYEQYF	TGTGCCAGCAGCCCCCGGATGGGAGCGTCAGACTACGAGCAGTACTTC
NA	TRBJ2-5	NA	TRBV2	CASSEGQGSKETQYF	TGTGCCAGCAGTGAAGGCCAGGGGAGCAAAGAGACCCAGTACTTC
TRBD2	TRBJ2-2	once	TRBV6-4	CASSDSNSGLPGELFF	TGTGCCAGCAGTGACTCGAATAGCGGGCTCCCCGGGGAGCTGTTTTTT
NA	TRBJ2-5	NA	TRBV4-3	CASSQDTVQETQYF	TGCGCCAGCAGCCAAGACACAGTTCAAGAGACCCAGTACTTC
TRBD1	TRBJ1-3	NA	TRBV7-2	CASSLGTGLGNTIYF	TGTGCCAGCAGCTTAGGGACAGGGCTGGGAAACACCATATATTTT
NA	TRBJ2-7	NA	TRBV5-6	CASSLDISYEQYF	TGTGCCAGCAGCTTGGACATCTCCTACGAGCAGTACTTC
NA	TRBJ2-3	NA	TRBV6-5	CASSPLGGSTDTQYF	TGTGCCAGCAGCCCCTTGGGGGGTAGCACAGATACGCAGTATTTT
NA	TRBJ1-1	NA	TRBV13	CASSLVRENTEAFF	TGTGCCAGCAGCTTAGTCAGGGAGAACACTGAAGCTTTCTTT
NA	TRBJ2-1	NA	TRBV20-1	CSASLYSYNEQFF	TGCAGTGCTAGTCTCTACAGCTACAATGAGCAGTTCTTC
NA	TRBJ1-3	NA	TRBV7-9	CASSLVQGSSGNTIYF	TGTGCCAGCAGCTTAGTTCAGGGGTCCTCTGGAAACACCATATATTTT
NA	TRBJ1-5	NA	TRBV7-6	CASSLGGHLNQPQHF	TGTGCCAGCAGCTTAGGGGGACACTTAAATCAGCCCCAGCATTTT
NA	TRBJ1-1	once	TRBV11-3	CASTQHTGEAFF	TGTGCCAGCACACAACATACAGGTGAAGCTTTCTTT
TRBD2	TRBJ2-2	NA	TRBV30	CAWKGLAGAGTGELFF	TGTGCCTGGAAGGGACTAGCGGGAGCGGGCACCGGGGAGCTGTTTTTT
TRBD2	TRBJ2-1	NA	TRBV19	CASSYGLAGDPITYNEQFF	TGTGCCAGTAGTTACGGACTAGCGGGGGACCCAATTACTTACAATGAGCAGTTCTTC
TRBD2	TRBJ2-3	NA	TRBV5-4	CASSLALAGGYDTQYF	TGTGCCAGCAGCTTGGCCCTAGCGGGAGGGTACGATACGCAGTATTTT
NA	TRBJ1-6	NA	TRBV3-1/TRBV3-2	CASSQVAGSISPLHF	TGTGCCAGCAGCCAAGTCGCGGGATCGATATCACCCCTCCACTTT
TRBD2	TRBJ2-3	once	TRBV3-1/TRBV3-2	CASSQYGSGRTDTQYF	TGTGCCAGCAGCCAATACGGGAGCGGGAGAACAGATACGCAGTATTTT
NA	TRBJ2-7	NA	TRBV13	CASSFSGEQYF	TGTGCCAGCAGCTTTAGTGGCGAGCAGTACTTC
NA	TRBJ2-1	once	TRBV7-3	CASSLTSGYEQFF	TGTGCCAGCAGCTTAACTAGCGGCTATGAGCAGTTCTTC
TRBD2	TRBJ2-1	NA	TRBV19	CASSVSSGEYNEQFF	TGTGCCAGTTCCGTCTCTAGCGGAGAGTACAATGAGCAGTTCTTC
TRBD1	TRBJ2-7	once	TRBV23-1	CASSLLPDRAKRAYEQYF	TGCGCCAGCAGTCTTCTCCCCGACAGGGCGAAGAGAGCCTACGAGCAGTACTTC
NA	TRBJ1-1	once	TRBV12-3/TRBV12-4	CASSLPPITEAFF	TGTGCCAGCAGTTTACCACCTATAACTGAAGCTTTCTTT
NA	TRBJ2-3	once	TRBV27	CASSLWGEGTQYF	TGTGCCAGCAGTTTATGGGGGGAAGGTACGCAGTATTTT
TRBD1	TRBJ2-1	few	TRBV12-3/TRBV12-4	CGGQGARNEQFF	TGTGGGGGGCAGGGGGCGAGGAATGAGCAGTTCTTC
NA	TRBJ1-1	NA	TRBV20-1	CSASEGLRNTEAFF	TGCAGTGCTAGTGAAGGACTTCGGAACACTGAAGCTTTCTTT
TRBD1	TRBJ2-7	NA	TRBV6-4	CASSSGTGSLYEQYF	TGTGCCAGCAGTTCCGGGACAGGGAGTCTATACGAGCAGTACTTC
NA	TRBJ1-4	few	TRBV27	CASSFSGYEKLFF	TGTGCCAGCAGTTTTTCAGGGTATGAAAAACTGTTTTTT
TRBD1	TRBJ1-1	few	TRBV7-8	CASSLGTGRNTEAFF	TGTGCCAGCAGTTTGGGGACAGGGAGAAACACTGAAGCTTTCTTT
TRBD2	TRBJ2-1	NA	TRBV6-2/TRBV6-3	CASSPGTIINEQFF	TGTGCCAGCAGCCCCGGGACTATAATCAATGAGCAGTTCTTC
NA	TRBJ2-2	NA	TRBV5-1	CASINRATGELFF	TGCGCCAGCATTAACAGGGCCACCGGGGAGCTGTTTTTT
NA	TRBJ1-1	NA	TRBV5-1	CASSPRAGMNTEAFF	TGCGCCAGCAGCCCCCGAGCGGGGATGAACACTGAAGCTTTCTTT
NA	TRBJ2-5	NA	TRBV5-1	CASSLAGLAYSETQYF	TGCGCCAGCAGCTTGGCTGGGCTAGCTTACTCCGAGACCCAGTACTTC
NA	TRBJ1-1	NA	TRBV14	CASSQLRGGTEAFF	TGTGCCAGCAGCCAACTGAGAGGGGGCACTGAAGCTTTCTTT
TRBD1	TRBJ1-1	NA	TRBV6-5	CASSYQQGMNTEAFF	TGTGCCAGCAGTTACCAACAGGGGATGAACACTGAAGCTTTCTTT
TRBD2	TRBJ2-1	many	TRBV3-1/TRBV3-2	CASSYNLPGLAGSEQFF	TGTGCCAGCAGTTATAATTTGCCGGGACTAGCGGGGAGTGAGCAGTTCTTC
TRBD1	TRBJ2-2	once	TRBV5-1	CASWTGNTGELFF	TGCGCCAGCTGGACAGGGAACACCGGGGAGCTGTTTTTT
TRBD1	TRBJ2-2	NA	TRBV3-1/TRBV3-2	CASSHPTGKRELFF	TGTGCCAGCAGCCACCCGACAGGGAAACGGGAGCTGTTTTTT
TRBD1	TRBJ2-5	NA	TRBV18	CASSPGLTGAIRETQYF	TGTGCCAGCTCACCTGGGTTAACAGGGGCGATCAGAGAGACCCAGTACTTC
TRBD1	TRBJ1-5	NA	TRBV12-3/TRBV12-4	CASSFGTEQPQHF	TGTGCCAGCAGTTTCGGGACAGAACAGCCCCAGCATTTT
TRBD2	TRBJ2-7	NA	TRBV7-2	CASSSLGGSYEQYF	TGTGCCAGCAGCTCCCTGGGGGGGTCCTACGAGCAGTACTTC
TRBD2	TRBJ2-1	NA	TRBV3-1/TRBV3-2	CASKIGTSGSIPIDEQFF	TGTGCCAGCAAGATCGGGACTAGCGGGAGTATTCCAATCGATGAGCAGTTCTTC
TRBD1	TRBJ2-2	NA	TRBV5-1	CASSWGDRAGGELFF	TGCGCCAGCAGCTGGGGGGACAGGGCTGGCGGGGAGCTGTTTTTT
NA	TRBJ1-4	once	TRBV19	CASSSSGLPNEKLFF	TGTGCCAGTAGTTCATCAGGGTTACCTAATGAAAAACTGTTTTTT
NA	TRBJ1-4	NA	TRBV27	CASSLSYGGNEKLFF	TGTGCCAGCAGTTTATCGTACGGAGGTAATGAAAAACTGTTTTTT
TRBD2	TRBJ2-5	NA	TRBV19	CASSPGTGTRVTETQYF	TGTGCCAGTAGCCCCGGGACCGGGACTAGGGTAACAGAGACCCAGTACTTC
NA	TRBJ1-1	NA	TRBV9	CASSFRVDTEAFF	TGTGCCAGCAGCTTTAGAGTTGACACTGAAGCTTTCTTT
TRBD1	TRBJ2-5	NA	TRBV5-1	CASSLEQGAQETQYF	TGCGCCAGCAGCTTGGAACAGGGGGCACAGGAGACCCAGTACTTC
NA	TRBJ2-3	few	TRBV2	CASSVFTDLTDTQYF	TGTGCCAGCAGTGTATTTACAGACCTCACAGATACGCAGTATTTT